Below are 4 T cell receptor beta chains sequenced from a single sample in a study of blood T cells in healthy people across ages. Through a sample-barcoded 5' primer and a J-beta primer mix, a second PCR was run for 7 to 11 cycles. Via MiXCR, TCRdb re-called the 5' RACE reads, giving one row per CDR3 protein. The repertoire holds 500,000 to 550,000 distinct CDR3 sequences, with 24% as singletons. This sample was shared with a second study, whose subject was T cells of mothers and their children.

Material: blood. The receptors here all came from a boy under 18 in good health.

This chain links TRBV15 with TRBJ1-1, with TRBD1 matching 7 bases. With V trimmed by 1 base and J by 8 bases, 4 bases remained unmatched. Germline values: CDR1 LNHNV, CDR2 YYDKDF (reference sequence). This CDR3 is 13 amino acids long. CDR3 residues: CATSRGRDSEAFF. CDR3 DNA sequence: TGTGCCACCAGCAGAGGGAGGGACAGCGAAGCTTTCTTT.

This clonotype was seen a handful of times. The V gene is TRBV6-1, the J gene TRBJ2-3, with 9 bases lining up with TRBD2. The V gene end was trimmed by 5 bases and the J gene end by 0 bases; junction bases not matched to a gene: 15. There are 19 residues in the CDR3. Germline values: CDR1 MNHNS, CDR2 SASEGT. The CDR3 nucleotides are TGTGCCAGCAGTAGATCGGGGCTAGCGGGAATGAACAGCACAGATACGCAGTATTTT. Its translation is CASSRSGLAGMNSTDTQYF.

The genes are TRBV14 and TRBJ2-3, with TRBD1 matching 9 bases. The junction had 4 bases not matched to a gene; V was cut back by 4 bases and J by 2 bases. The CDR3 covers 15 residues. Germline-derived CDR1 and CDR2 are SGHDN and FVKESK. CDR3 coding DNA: TGTGCCAGCAGCCCAGGACAGGGGATCACAGATACGCAGTATTTT. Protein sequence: CASSPGQGITDTQYF.

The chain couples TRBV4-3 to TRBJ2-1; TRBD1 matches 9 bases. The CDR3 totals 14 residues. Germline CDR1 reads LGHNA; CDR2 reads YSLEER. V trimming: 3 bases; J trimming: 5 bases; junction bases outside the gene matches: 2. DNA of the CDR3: TGCGCCAGCAGCCAGAGGGACAGGGACAATGAGCAGTTCTTC. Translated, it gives CASSQRDRDNEQFF.